These T cell receptor beta chains were read from a single sample in a study of blood T cell repertoires in COVID-19. The assay was immunoSEQ multiplex PCR, and TCRdb's table has in-frame clones only and misses some. The data contain around 140,000 clones, more than 65% of them singletons. The sequencing sample was made of peripheral blood. Every receptor here comes from a man aged 55 to 70 with active or convalescent COVID-19. Each CDR3 is given with its conserved first and last residue. The D gene is left open where the match is weak. Size is stated for part of the rows, as once, few or many counts, or as a class when the clone is expanded.

d_gene: TRBD1
j_gene: TRBJ1-2
v_gene: TRBV18
abundance: -
CDR3nt: TGTGCCAGCTCACAACAGGGACAGGGAAACTATGGCTACACCTTC
CDR3aa: CASSQQGQGNYGYTF

d_gene: -
j_gene: TRBJ2-3
v_gene: TRBV4-1
abundance: once
CDR3nt: TGCGCCAGCAGCCCCGTTGGGAGCCGAAGCACAGATACGCAGTATTTT
CDR3aa: CASSPVGSRSTDTQYF

d_gene: -
j_gene: TRBJ1-2
v_gene: TRBV2
abundance: -
CDR3nt: TGTGCCAGCAGTGATCGGACAGCCTATGGCTACACCTTC
CDR3aa: CASSDRTAYGYTF

d_gene: TRBD1
j_gene: TRBJ1-6
v_gene: TRBV10-3
abundance: -
CDR3nt: TGTGCCACCCGACAGGGCCTGGAAGTAAGGTCACCCCTCCACTTT
CDR3aa: CATRQGLEVRSPLHF

d_gene: TRBD1
j_gene: TRBJ1-1
v_gene: TRBV18
abundance: -
CDR3nt: TGTGCCAGCTCATCCCGGGACAGGAACACTGAAGCTTTCTTT
CDR3aa: CASSSRDRNTEAFF

d_gene: -
j_gene: TRBJ1-2
v_gene: TRBV6-2/TRBV6-3
abundance: -
CDR3nt: TGTGCCAGCAGCCCGAACCAGGCGCGAGGCTACACCTTC
CDR3aa: CASSPNQARGYTF

d_gene: TRBD1
j_gene: TRBJ1-2
v_gene: TRBV7-9
abundance: -
CDR3nt: TGTGCCAGCAGCTTAGCAGGATCCGGGACAGGGCCCAACTATGGCTACACCTTC
CDR3aa: CASSLAGSGTGPNYGYTF

d_gene: TRBD1
j_gene: TRBJ1-1
v_gene: TRBV7-2
abundance: -
CDR3nt: TGTGCCAGCAGCTGGGACAGGGGGCCTGAAGCTTTCTTT
CDR3aa: CASSWDRGPEAFF

d_gene: -
j_gene: TRBJ2-6
v_gene: TRBV4-3
abundance: -
CDR3nt: TGCGCCAGCAGCCAAGTTTTTGAGGGACTTGGCTCTGGGGCCAACGTCCTGACTTTC
CDR3aa: CASSQVFEGLGSGANVLTF

d_gene: TRBD2
j_gene: TRBJ2-1
v_gene: TRBV6-5
abundance: -
CDR3nt: TGTGCCAGCAGTTACTACCGGGGGGGAGTAGGTGAGCAGTTCTTC
CDR3aa: CASSYYRGGVGEQFF